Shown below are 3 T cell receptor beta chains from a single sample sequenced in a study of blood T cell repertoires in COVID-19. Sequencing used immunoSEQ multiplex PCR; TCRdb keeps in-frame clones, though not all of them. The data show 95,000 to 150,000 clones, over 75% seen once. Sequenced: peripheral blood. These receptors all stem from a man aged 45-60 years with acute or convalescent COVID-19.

This CDR3 reads CASSQKWGGISEAFF. CDR3 DNA sequence: TGTGCCAGCAGCCAAAAATGGGGCGGGATTTCTGAAGCTTTCTTT. The V gene is TRBV6-5, the J gene TRBJ1-1; the D gene is possibly TRBD1 (5 bases). V lost 6 bases and J lost 6, with 20 bases in between. From germline, CDR1 is MNHEY and CDR2 SVGAGI. CDR3 length: 15 amino acids.

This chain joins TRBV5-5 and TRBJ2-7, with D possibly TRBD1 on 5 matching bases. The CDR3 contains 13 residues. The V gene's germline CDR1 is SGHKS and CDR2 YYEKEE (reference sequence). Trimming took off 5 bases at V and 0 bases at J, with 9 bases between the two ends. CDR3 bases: TGTGCCAGCAGAAAGACAGACTCCTACGAGCAGTACTTC. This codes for CASRKTDSYEQYF.

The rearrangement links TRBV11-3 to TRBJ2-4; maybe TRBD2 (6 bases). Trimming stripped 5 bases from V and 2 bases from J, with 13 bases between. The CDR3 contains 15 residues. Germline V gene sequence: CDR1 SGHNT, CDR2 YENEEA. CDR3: CASSPAGSTKNIQYF. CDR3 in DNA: TGTGCCAGCAGCCCAGCGGGTTCGACCAAAAACATTCAGTACTTC.